A selection of T cell receptor beta chains follows, all from one sample in a study of blood T cell repertoires in COVID-19. Clones were sequenced by immunoSEQ multiplex PCR, and TCRdb holds only the in-frame ones, with some missing. The sample lists some 70,000 clones, about 91% occurring once. The sequenced sample was peripheral blood. The source is a human donor with active COVID-19. The donor label of this sample is uncertain. CDR3s include the opening cysteine and the closing phenylalanine or tryptophan. Fields, in order: D gene, V gene, clone size, J gene, CDR3 protein, CDR3 DNA. The D gene is left open where the match is weak. Part of the rows lack a size; the others show once, few, many or a class for expanded clones.

>NA|TRBV5-6|NA|TRBJ1-2
CASSSPPGNYGYTF
TGTGCCAGCAGCTCACCCCCAGGGAACTATGGCTACACCTTC
>TRBD1|TRBV9|NA|TRBJ2-5
CASSVTGTGYQETQYF
TGTGCCAGCAGCGTAACCGGGACAGGGTACCAAGAGACCCAGTACTTC
>NA|TRBV5-5|NA|TRBJ2-1
CASSLAGASYNEQFF
TGTGCCAGCAGCTTGGCGGGAGCCTCCTACAATGAGCAGTTCTTC
>NA|TRBV18|NA|TRBJ1-1
CASSPPNLGNEAFF
TGTGCCAGCTCACCACCCAACCTAGGAAATGAAGCTTTCTTT
>NA|TRBV7-3|NA|TRBJ2-7
CASSLNAPFGEQYF
TGTGCCAGCAGCTTAAACGCGCCCTTCGGGGAGCAGTACTTC
>TRBD2|TRBV5-1|NA|TRBJ2-7
CASRLGPSGAYEQYF
TGCGCCAGCAGGCTGGGGCCTAGCGGGGCCTACGAGCAGTACTTC
>TRBD1|TRBV28|NA|TRBJ1-5
CASRRATGGNQPQHF
TGTGCCAGCAGGCGAGCGACAGGGGGCAATCAGCCCCAGCATTTT
>TRBD1|TRBV7-8|NA|TRBJ1-6
CASSFTGAKGPLHF
TGTGCCAGCAGCTTCACAGGGGCCAAAGGGCCCCTCCACTTT
>TRBD1|TRBV20-1|NA|TRBJ2-1
CSARSRDRGFF
TGCAGTGCTAGATCCCGGGACAGGGGTTTCTTC
>NA|TRBV2|NA|TRBJ2-7
CASRERADSYEQYF
TGTGCCAGCAGAGAGCGGGCCGACTCCTACGAGCAGTACTTC
>TRBD2|TRBV7-2|NA|TRBJ2-7
CASSQGLAGDGEQYF
TGTGCCAGCAGCCAGGGACTAGCGGGAGACGGCGAGCAGTACTTC
>TRBD1|TRBV3-1/TRBV3-2|NA|TRBJ2-7
CASSPRKRYPPTRTGDHEQYF
TGTGCCAGCAGCCCTCGCAAGCGGTACCCCCCCACCCGGACAGGGGACCACGAGCAGTACTTC
>NA|TRBV9|once|TRBJ1-2
CASSPSGGNYGYTF
TGTGCCAGCAGCCCTAGCGGAGGAAACTATGGCTACACCTTC
>TRBD1|TRBV25-1|NA|TRBJ1-1
CASSSPGQPTNTEAFF
TGTGCCAGCAGTTCACCGGGACAGCCAACTAACACTGAAGCTTTCTTT
>TRBD1|TRBV5-1|NA|TRBJ2-1
CASSNRDRDFNEQFF
TGCGCCAGCAGCAACCGGGACAGGGATTTCAATGAGCAGTTCTTC
>NA|TRBV6-6|NA|TRBJ1-6
CASSPGTRRGSPLHF
TGTGCCAGCAGCCCAGGGACTAGGAGAGGTTCACCCCTCCACTTT
>NA|TRBV28|NA|TRBJ2-7
CASTRDSYEQYF
TGTGCCAGCACGCGAGACTCCTACGAGCAGTACTTC
>NA|TRBV2|NA|TRBJ1-4
CASSDPDEKLFF
TGTGCCAGCAGTGACCCGGATGAAAAACTGTTTTTT
>NA|TRBV2|few|TRBJ1-4
CASSLTGNEKLFF
TGTGCCAGCAGTCTAACAGGGAATGAAAAACTGTTTTTT
>NA|TRBV7-2|NA|TRBJ1-1
CASSYRVTTEAFF
TGTGCCAGCAGCTACAGGGTTACAACTGAAGCTTTCTTT
>NA|TRBV18|NA|TRBJ2-1
CASSPPSRDEQFF
TGTGCCAGCTCACCGCCGTCCCGGGATGAGCAGTTCTTC
>TRBD1|TRBV28|few|TRBJ1-2
CASSLPVTGAAGAGYTF
TGTGCCAGCAGTTTACCGGTAACAGGGGCGGCGGGTGCTGGCTACACCTTC
>NA|TRBV14|NA|TRBJ2-2
CASSKTGKGATGELFF
TGTGCCAGCAGCAAAACAGGGAAGGGAGCGACCGGGGAGCTGTTTTTT
>NA|TRBV7-9|NA|TRBJ2-1
CASSLVGSRFYNEQFF
TGTGCCAGCAGCTTAGTTGGTAGCCGATTCTACAATGAGCAGTTCTTC
>TRBD1|TRBV7-2|once|TRBJ1-1
CASSWTGEAFF
TGTGCCAGCAGCTGGACAGGGGAAGCTTTCTTT
>NA|TRBV7-9|NA|TRBJ2-3
CASSLQGSTDTQYF
TGTGCCAGCAGCTTACAGGGGAGCACAGATACGCAGTATTTT
>TRBD2|TRBV7-2|NA|TRBJ2-1
CASSTQAGGRYNEQFF
TGTGCCAGCAGCACCCAAGCGGGAGGGCGATACAATGAGCAGTTCTTC
>TRBD2|TRBV19|NA|TRBJ2-7
CASSTGTSEQYF
TGTGCCAGTAGTACGGGGACTAGCGAGCAGTACTTC
>NA|TRBV5-5|NA|TRBJ2-5
CASSWDIANQETQYF
TGTGCCAGCAGCTGGGACATCGCTAACCAAGAGACCCAGTACTTC
>NA|TRBV6-2/TRBV6-3|NA|TRBJ2-7
CASSYPPRDGYEQYF
TGTGCCAGCAGTTATCCCCCCCGGGATGGGTACGAGCAGTACTTC
>NA|TRBV12-5|NA|TRBJ2-1
CASGLVQDEQFF
TGTGCTAGTGGTTTGGTACAAGATGAGCAGTTCTTC
>TRBD2|TRBV9|NA|TRBJ2-1
CASSASGRFGNEQFF
TGTGCCAGCAGCGCGAGCGGGAGATTCGGAAATGAGCAGTTCTTC
>NA|TRBV13|once|TRBJ2-3
CASSLGGGDTDTQYF
TGTGCCAGCAGCTTAGGAGGGGGGGACACAGATACGCAGTATTTT
>NA|TRBV6-5|NA|TRBJ2-7
CASSLGLLHYEQYF
TGTGCCAGCAGTTTGGGGCTCTTGCACTACGAGCAGTACTTC
>TRBD2|TRBV6-6|NA|TRBJ2-2
CASSYTSGRNGELFF
TGTGCCAGCAGTTACACTAGCGGGAGGAACGGGGAGCTGTTTTTT
>TRBD1|TRBV28|NA|TRBJ2-7
CASTRRDRGGQYF
TGTGCCAGCACCCGTAGGGACAGGGGAGGGCAGTACTTC
>TRBD1|TRBV4-3|NA|TRBJ2-7
CASSLRTGGSYEQYF
TGCGCCAGCAGCCTGCGGACAGGGGGCTCCTACGAGCAGTACTTC
>TRBD2|TRBV4-2|NA|TRBJ2-1
CASSQDGAGGLYEQFF
TGTGCCAGCAGCCAAGATGGAGCGGGAGGGCTATATGAGCAGTTCTTC
>TRBD1|TRBV12-3/TRBV12-4|NA|TRBJ2-7
CASTGDSSYEQYF
TGTGCCAGCACTGGGGACAGTTCCTACGAGCAGTACTTC
>NA|TRBV6-2/TRBV6-3|NA|TRBJ1-1
CASSYSANTEAFF
TGTGCCAGCAGTTACTCGGCGAACACTGAAGCTTTCTTT
>NA|TRBV6-5|NA|TRBJ2-7
CASSYEGGSYEQYF
TGTGCCAGCAGTTACGAGGGTGGCTCCTACGAGCAGTACTTC
>TRBD2|TRBV3-1/TRBV3-2|NA|TRBJ2-3
CASSQGTSGRDTDTQYF
TGTGCCAGCAGCCAAGGGACTAGCGGGAGGGACACAGATACGCAGTATTTT
>TRBD1|TRBV20-1|once|TRBJ2-7
CSASGGQGLGEQYF
TGCAGTGCTAGTGGGGGACAGGGGTTGGGTGAGCAGTACTTC
>NA|TRBV18|NA|TRBJ2-5
CASSPSQETQYF
TGTGCCAGCTCACCATCACAAGAGACCCAGTACTTC
>NA|TRBV21-1|NA|TRBJ2-7
CASSKEDRHYEQYF
TGTGCCAGCAGCAAAGAGGACAGACACTACGAGCAGTACTTC
>NA|TRBV24-1|NA|TRBJ2-1
CATSSPFFSGRSSYNEQFF
TGTGCCACCAGTTCCCCTTTTTTCAGCGGACGAAGCTCCTACAATGAGCAGTTCTTC
>TRBD1|TRBV7-7|NA|TRBJ2-5
CASSSGQGYQETQYF
TGTGCCAGCAGCTCGGGACAGGGGTACCAAGAGACCCAGTACTTC
>TRBD1|TRBV4-3|NA|TRBJ1-1
CASSQGGQMNTEAFF
TGCGCCAGCAGCCAAGGGGGACAGATGAACACTGAAGCTTTCTTT
>TRBD1|TRBV5-1|NA|TRBJ2-7
CASSLEPGQGSYEQYF
TGCGCCAGCAGCTTGGAACCGGGACAGGGCAGCTACGAGCAGTACTTC
>NA|TRBV30|NA|TRBJ1-4
CAWSVQDNEKLFF
TGTGCCTGGAGTGTTCAGGATAATGAAAAACTGTTTTTT
>NA|TRBV25-1|NA|TRBJ2-2
CASQRGLTNTGELFF
TGTGCCAGCCAAAGGGGACTCACGAACACCGGGGAGCTGTTTTTT
>NA|TRBV28|NA|TRBJ2-1
CASRGGGRYNEQFF
TGTGCCAGCAGGGGTGGGGGCCGTTACAATGAGCAGTTCTTC
>NA|TRBV6-5|NA|TRBJ1-2
CASEGRGAGGYTF
TGTGCCAGTGAGGGCCGGGGGGCCGGTGGCTACACCTTC